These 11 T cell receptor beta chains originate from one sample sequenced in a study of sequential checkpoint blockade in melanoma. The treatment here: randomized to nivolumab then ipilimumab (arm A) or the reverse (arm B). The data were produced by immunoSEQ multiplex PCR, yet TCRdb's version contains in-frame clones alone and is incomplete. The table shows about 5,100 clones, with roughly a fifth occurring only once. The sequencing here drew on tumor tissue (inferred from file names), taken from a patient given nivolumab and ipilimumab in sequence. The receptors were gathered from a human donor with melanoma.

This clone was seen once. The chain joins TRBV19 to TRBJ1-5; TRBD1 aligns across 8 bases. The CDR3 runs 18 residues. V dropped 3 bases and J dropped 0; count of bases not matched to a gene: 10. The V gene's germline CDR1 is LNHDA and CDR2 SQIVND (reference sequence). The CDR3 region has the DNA TGTGCCAGTAGTATGCCGGACAGGGTCCTTTATAGCAATCAGCCCCAGCATTTT. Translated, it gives CASSMPDRVLYSNQPQHF.

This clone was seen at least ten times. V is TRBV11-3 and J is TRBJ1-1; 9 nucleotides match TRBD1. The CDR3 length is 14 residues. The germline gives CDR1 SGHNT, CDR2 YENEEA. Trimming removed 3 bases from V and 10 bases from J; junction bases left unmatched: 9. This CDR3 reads CASSLEGQGLVAFF. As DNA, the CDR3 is TGTGCCAGCAGCTTGGAGGGACAGGGATTGGTAGCTTTCTTT.

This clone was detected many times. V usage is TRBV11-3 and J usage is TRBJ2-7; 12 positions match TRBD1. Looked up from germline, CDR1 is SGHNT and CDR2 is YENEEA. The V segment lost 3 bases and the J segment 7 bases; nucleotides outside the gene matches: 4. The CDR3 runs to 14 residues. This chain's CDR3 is CASSLGQGAREQYF. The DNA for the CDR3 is TGTGCCAGCAGCTTGGGACAGGGGGCGCGGGAGCAGTACTTC.

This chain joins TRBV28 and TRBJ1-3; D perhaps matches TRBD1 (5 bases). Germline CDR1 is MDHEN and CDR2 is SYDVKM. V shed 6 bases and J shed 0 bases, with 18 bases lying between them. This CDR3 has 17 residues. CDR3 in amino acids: CASSNRVERGSGNTIYF. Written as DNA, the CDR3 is TGTGCCAGCAGCAATAGGGTCGAAAGGGGCTCTGGAAACACCATATATTTT. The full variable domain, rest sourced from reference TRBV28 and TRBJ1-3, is DVKVTQSSRYLVKRTGEKVFLECVQDMDHENMFWYRQDPGLGLRLIYFSYDVKMKEKGDIPEGYSVSREKKERFSLILESASTNQTSMYLCASSNRVERGSGNTIYFGEGSWLTVV.

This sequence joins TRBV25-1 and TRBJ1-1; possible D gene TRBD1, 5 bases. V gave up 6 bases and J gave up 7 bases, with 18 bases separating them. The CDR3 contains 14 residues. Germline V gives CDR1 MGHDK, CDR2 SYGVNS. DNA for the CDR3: TGTGCCAGCAGAAGAGTTGGGGGAAAGGGTGAAGCTTTCTTT. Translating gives CASRRVGGKGEAFF.

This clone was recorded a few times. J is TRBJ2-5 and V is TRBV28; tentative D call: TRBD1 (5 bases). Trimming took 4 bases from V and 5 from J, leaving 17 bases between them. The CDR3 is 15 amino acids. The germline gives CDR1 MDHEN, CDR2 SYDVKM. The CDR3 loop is CASSSLTRVRETQYF. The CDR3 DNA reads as TGTGCCAGCAGTTCCCTGACCAGGGTTCGGGAGACCCAGTACTTC.

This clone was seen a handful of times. For the CDR3, the DNA is TGTGCCACCAGCAGAGTGGGACAGGGAGGAAGCTACACCTTC. Encoded protein: CATSRVGQGGSYTF. The chain uses TRBV15 and TRBJ1-2, with 9 positions matching TRBD1. V was clipped by 1 base and J by 9 bases; unmatched bases: 6. The CDR3 sequence is 14 residues long. Germline V CDR1 and CDR2: LNHNV, YYDKDF (reference sequence).

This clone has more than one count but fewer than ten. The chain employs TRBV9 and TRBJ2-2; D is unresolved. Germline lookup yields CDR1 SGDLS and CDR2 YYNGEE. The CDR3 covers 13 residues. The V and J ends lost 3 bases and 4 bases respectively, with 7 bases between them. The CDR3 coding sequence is TGTGCCAGCAGCGCTGGGCCCACCGGGGAGCTGTTTTTT. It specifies CASSAGPTGELFF.

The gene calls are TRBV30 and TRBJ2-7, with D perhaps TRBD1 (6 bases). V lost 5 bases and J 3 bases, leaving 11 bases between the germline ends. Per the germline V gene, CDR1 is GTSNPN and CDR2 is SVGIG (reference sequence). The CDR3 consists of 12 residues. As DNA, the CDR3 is TGTGCCTGGGATCAGGGGAACTACGAGCAGTACTTC. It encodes CAWDQGNYEQYF.

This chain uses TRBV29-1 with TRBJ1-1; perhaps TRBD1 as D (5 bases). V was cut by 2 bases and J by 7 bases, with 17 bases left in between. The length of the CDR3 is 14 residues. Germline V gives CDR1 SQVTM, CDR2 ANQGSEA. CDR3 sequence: CSVEKPGLRGEAFF. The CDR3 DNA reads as TGCAGCGTTGAAAAACCGGGTCTTAGGGGTGAAGCTTTCTTT.

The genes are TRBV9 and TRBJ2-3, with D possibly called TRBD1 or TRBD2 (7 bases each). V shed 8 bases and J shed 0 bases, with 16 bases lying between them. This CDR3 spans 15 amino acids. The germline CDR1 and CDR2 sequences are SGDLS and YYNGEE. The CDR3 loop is CARSYRGGSTDTQYF. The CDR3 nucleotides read TGTGCCAGATCTTACAGGGGAGGGAGCACAGATACGCAGTATTTT.